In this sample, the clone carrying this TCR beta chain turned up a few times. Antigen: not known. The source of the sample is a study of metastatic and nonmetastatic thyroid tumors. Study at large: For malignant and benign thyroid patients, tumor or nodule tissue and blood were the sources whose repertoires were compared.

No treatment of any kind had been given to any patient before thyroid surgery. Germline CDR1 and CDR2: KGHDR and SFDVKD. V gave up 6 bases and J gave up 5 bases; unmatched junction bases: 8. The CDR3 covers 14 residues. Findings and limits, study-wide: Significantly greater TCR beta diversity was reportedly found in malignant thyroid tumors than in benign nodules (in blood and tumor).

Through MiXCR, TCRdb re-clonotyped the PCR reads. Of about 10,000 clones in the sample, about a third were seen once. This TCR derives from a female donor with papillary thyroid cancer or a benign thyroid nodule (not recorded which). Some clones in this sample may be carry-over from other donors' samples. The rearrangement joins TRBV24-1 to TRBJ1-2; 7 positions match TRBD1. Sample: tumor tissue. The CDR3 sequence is CATSTQDRPYGYTF. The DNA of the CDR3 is TGTGCCACCAGTACCCAGGACAGGCCTTATGGCTACACCTTC.